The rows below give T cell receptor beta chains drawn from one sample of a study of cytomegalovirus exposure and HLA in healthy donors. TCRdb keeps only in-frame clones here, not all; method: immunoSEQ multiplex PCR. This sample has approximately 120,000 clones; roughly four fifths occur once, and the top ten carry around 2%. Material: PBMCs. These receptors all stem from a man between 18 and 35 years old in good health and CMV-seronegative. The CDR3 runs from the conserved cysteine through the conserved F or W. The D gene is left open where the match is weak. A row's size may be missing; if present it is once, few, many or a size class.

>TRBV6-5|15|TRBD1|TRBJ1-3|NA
CASRAGQGGRNTIYF
TGTGCCAGCAGAGCGGGACAGGGTGGGAGAAACACCATATATTTT
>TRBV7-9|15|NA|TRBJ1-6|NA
CASSLGGGKASPLHF
TGTGCCAGCAGCTTAGGGGGAGGGAAGGCCTCACCCCTCCACTTT
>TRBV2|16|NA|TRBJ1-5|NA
CASSEALLVLNQPQHF
TGTGCCAGCAGTGAAGCGCTGTTGGTACTCAATCAGCCCCAGCATTTT
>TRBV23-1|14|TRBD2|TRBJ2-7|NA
CASGTSGGSYEQYF
TGCGCCAGCGGGACTAGCGGGGGCTCCTACGAGCAGTACTTC
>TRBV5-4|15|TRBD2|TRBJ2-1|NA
CASSFGTGGYNEQFF
TGTGCCAGCAGCTTCGGGACGGGGGGGTACAATGAGCAGTTCTTC
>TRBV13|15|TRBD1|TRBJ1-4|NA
CASSQSGTGSEKLFF
TGTGCCAGCAGCCAATCGGGGACAGGGAGTGAAAAACTGTTTTTT
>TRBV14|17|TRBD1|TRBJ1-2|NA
CASSQDRLQGIDYGYTF
TGTGCCAGCAGCCAAGATCGTTTACAGGGGATTGACTATGGCTACACCTTC
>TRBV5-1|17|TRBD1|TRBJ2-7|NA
CASSRRTGGSDTYEQYF
TGCGCCAGCAGTCGTCGGACAGGGGGCAGTGACACCTACGAGCAGTACTTC
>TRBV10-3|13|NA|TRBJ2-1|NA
CAISDPTTNEQFF
TGTGCCATCAGTGATCCAACTACCAATGAGCAGTTCTTC
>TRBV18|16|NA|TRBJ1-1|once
CASSHLEGGADTEAFF
TGTGCCAGCTCTCATCTGGAGGGGGGGGCGGACACTGAAGCTTTCTTT
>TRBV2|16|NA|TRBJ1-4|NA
CASSEGAGTRDEKLFF
TGTGCCAGCAGTGAAGGGGCCGGGACACGAGATGAAAAACTGTTTTTT
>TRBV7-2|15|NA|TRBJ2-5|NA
CASSLGRSFQETQYF
TGTGCCAGCAGCTTAGGACGGAGCTTCCAAGAGACCCAGTACTTC
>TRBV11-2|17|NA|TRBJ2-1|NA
CASSSSLDAGRQGEQFF
TGTGCCAGCAGCTCGTCCCTCGACGCGGGGCGCCAAGGTGAGCAGTTCTTC
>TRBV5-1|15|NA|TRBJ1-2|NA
CASSLDVAGGYGYTF
TGCGCCAGCAGCTTGGACGTAGCGGGGGGATATGGCTACACCTTC
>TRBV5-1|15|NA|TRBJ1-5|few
CASSSGTGPNQPQHF
TGCGCCAGCAGCTCCGGGACTGGACCTAATCAGCCCCAGCATTTT
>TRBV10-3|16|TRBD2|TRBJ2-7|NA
CAIGDPGWGRGDEQYF
TGTGCCATCGGGGACCCCGGTTGGGGCCGGGGGGACGAGCAGTACTTC
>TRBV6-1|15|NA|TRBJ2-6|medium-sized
CASSDSGSGANVLTF
TGTGCCAGCAGTGATAGTGGTTCTGGGGCCAACGTCCTGACTTTC
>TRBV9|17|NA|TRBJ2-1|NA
CASSSSPTTVAYNEQFF
TGTGCCAGCAGCTCGAGCCCCACCACAGTGGCCTACAATGAGCAGTTCTTC
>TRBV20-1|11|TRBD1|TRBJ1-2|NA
CSARTGYGYTF
TGCAGTGCCAGGACAGGTTATGGCTACACCTTC
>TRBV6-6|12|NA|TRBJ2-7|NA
CASSPRGYEQYF
TGTGCCAGCAGTCCCAGGGGTTACGAGCAGTACTTC
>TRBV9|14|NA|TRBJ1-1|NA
CASSVEVGNTEAFF
TGTGCCAGCAGCGTTGAGGTGGGGAACACTGAAGCTTTCTTT
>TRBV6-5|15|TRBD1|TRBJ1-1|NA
CASSRGQPMNTEAFF
TGTGCCAGCAGTAGGGGACAGCCCATGAACACTGAAGCTTTCTTT
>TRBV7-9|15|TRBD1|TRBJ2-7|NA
CASSPTGGLTYEQYF
TGTGCCAGCAGCCCAACAGGGGGCTTAACCTACGAGCAGTACTTC
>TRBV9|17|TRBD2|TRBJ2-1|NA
CASSVAAGGQTGNEQFF
TGTGCCAGCAGCGTAGCGGCGGGGGGCCAGACCGGGAATGAGCAGTTCTTC
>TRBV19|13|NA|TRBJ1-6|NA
CASSIDWQSPLHF
TGTGCCAGTAGTATAGATTGGCAATCACCCCTCCACTTT
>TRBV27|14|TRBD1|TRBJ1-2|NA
CASSFNSRGDGYTF
TGTGCCAGCAGTTTTAACAGCAGGGGGGATGGCTACACCTTC
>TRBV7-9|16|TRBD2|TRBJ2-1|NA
CASSPRASGGHNEQFF
TGTGCCAGCAGCCCCCGGGCAAGCGGGGGCCACAATGAGCAGTTCTTC
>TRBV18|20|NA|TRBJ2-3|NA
CASSPTFSLAGTQSTDTQYF
TGTGCCAGCTCACCCACCTTCAGCCTAGCCGGGACACAGAGCACAGATACGCAGTATTTT
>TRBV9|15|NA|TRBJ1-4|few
CASSVEAAGGEKLFF
TGTGCCAGCAGCGTAGAAGCTGCGGGGGGCGAAAAACTGTTTTTT
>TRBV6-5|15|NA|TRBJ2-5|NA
CASSSAGGYQETQYF
TGTGCCAGCTCCTCCGCTGGCGGGTACCAAGAGACCCAGTACTTC
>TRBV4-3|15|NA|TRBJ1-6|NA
CASSQQVIYNSPLHF
TGCGCCAGCAGCCAGCAGGTTATCTATAATTCACCCCTCCACTTT
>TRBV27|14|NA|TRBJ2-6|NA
CATSQISGANVLTF
TGTGCCACCTCCCAGATCTCTGGGGCCAACGTCCTGACTTTC
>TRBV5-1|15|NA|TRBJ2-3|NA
CASSLAGISTDTQYF
TGCGCCAGCAGCTTGGCAGGCATCAGCACAGATACGCAGTATTTT
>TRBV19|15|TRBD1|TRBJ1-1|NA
CASSARRTGNTEAFF
TGTGCCAGTAGTGCCCGAAGGACAGGGAACACTGAAGCTTTCTTT
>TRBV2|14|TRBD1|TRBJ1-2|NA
CASSEGQANYGYTF
TGTGCCAGCAGTGAGGGACAGGCTAACTATGGCTACACCTTC
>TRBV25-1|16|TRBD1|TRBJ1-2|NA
CASSSGQGKRSDGYTF
TGTGCCAGCAGCTCGGGACAGGGGAAAAGGTCGGATGGCTACACCTTC
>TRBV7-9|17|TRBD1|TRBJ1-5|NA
CASSLPDRVYSNQPQHF
TGTGCCAGCAGCTTACCTGACAGGGTATATAGCAATCAGCCCCAGCATTTT
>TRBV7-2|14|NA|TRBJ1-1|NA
CASSPRDRNTEAFF
TGTGCCAGCAGCCCGCGTGACAGGAACACTGAAGCTTTCTTT
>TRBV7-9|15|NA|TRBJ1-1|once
CASSLGGGRNTEAFF
TGTGCCAGCAGCTTAGGGGGGGGGAGGAACACTGAAGCTTTCTTT
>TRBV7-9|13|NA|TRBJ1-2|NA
CASSSTGTYGYTF
TGTGCCAGCAGCTCGACAGGCACCTATGGCTACACCTTC
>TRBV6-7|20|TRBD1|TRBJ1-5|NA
CASSYIPGQGAPPGNQPQHF
TGTGCCAGCAGTTACATCCCGGGACAGGGGGCGCCCCCGGGCAATCAGCCCCAGCATTTT
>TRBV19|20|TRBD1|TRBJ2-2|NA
CASSMLSPGQGTGNTGELFF
TGTGCCAGTAGTATGCTTTCCCCGGGACAGGGTACGGGCAACACCGGGGAGCTGTTTTTT
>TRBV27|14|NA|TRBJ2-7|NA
CASWGGGPPYEQYF
TGTGCCAGCTGGGGAGGCGGGCCACCCTACGAGCAGTACTTC
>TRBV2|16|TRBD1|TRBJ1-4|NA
CASSRDRGRTNEKLFF
TGTGCCAGCAGCCGGGACAGGGGGCGAACTAATGAAAAACTGTTTTTT
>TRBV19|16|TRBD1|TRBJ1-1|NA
CASSARDRVVNTEAFF
TGTGCCAGTAGTGCTCGGGACAGGGTAGTTAACACTGAAGCTTTCTTT
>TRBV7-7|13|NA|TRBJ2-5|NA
CASSRDFQETQYF
TGTGCCAGCAGCCGGGACTTTCAAGAGACCCAGTACTTC
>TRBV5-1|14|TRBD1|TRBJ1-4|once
CASSPRTGVVELFF
TGCGCCAGCAGCCCCCGGACAGGGGTAGTGGAACTGTTTTTT
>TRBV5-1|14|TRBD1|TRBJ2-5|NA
CASSSGQAIPLSYF
TGCGCCAGCAGCTCGGGACAGGCTATCCCCCTAAGTTACTTC
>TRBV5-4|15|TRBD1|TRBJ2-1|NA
CASSFRTGIYNEQFF
TGTGCCAGCAGCTTCCGGACAGGTATCTACAATGAGCAGTTCTTC
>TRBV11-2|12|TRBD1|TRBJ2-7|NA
CASSSWDRGKYF
TGTGCCAGCAGCTCATGGGACAGGGGAAAGTACTTC
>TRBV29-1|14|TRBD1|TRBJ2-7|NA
CSVLGTGGNYEQYF
TGCAGCGTGCTAGGGACAGGGGGCAACTACGAGCAGTACTTC
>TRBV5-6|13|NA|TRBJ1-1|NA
CASSSGVATEAFF
TGTGCCAGCAGCTCAGGGGTAGCCACTGAAGCTTTCTTT
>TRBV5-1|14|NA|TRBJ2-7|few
CASSLTAGPYEQYF
TGCGCCAGCAGCTTGACGGCGGGCCCCTACGAGCAGTACTTC